This TCR beta chain was documented in a study of T-cell memory formation after mild COVID-19. Looking at the study overall: Clustering of TCRs was largely donor specific.

The study, taken as a whole, reports: Contracting clones from day 15 to 85 showed balanced CD4/CD8; later expanders favored CD4+.

The CDR3 is made up of 14 amino acids. The ends lost 3 bases at V and 4 bases at J; junction bases unmatched: 5. Germline V gene data show CDR1 as SGDLS and CDR2 as YYNGEE. With regard to this clonotype: Antigen: not known.

TCR alpha and TCR beta cDNA libraries with sample barcodes and UMIs came from 5'RACE using constant-segment primers. TCRdb reprocessed the 5' RACE reads via MiXCR and lists one record per CDR3 protein. This sample carries around 200,000 distinct CDR3 sequences, around 30% of them seen once, and the ten largest clones take more than 9.5%. The receptor was isolated from an adult woman who had mild COVID-19 (a few samples of this study predate the infection). Cell type and time point are not known. V is TRBV9 and J is TRBJ2-7; 9 bases line up with TRBD2. The specimen sequenced was PBMCs or a T cell subset sorted from them (not recorded which). CDR3 region: CASSALAGAYEQYF. In nucleotides, the CDR3 is TGTGCCAGCAGCGCTTTAGCGGGGGCTTACGAGCAGTACTTC.